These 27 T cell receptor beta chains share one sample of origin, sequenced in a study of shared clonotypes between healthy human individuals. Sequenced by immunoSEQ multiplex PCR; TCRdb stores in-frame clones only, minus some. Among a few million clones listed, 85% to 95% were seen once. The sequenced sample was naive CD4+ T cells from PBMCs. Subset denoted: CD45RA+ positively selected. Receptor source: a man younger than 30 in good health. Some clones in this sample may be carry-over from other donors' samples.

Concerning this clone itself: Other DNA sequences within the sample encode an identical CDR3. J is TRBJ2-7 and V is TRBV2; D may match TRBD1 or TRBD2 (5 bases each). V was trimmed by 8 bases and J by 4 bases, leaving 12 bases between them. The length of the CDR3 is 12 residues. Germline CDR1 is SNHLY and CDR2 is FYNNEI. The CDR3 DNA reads TGTGCCAGCCGATTAGAGGGGTACGAGCAGTACTTC. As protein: CASRLEGYEQYF.

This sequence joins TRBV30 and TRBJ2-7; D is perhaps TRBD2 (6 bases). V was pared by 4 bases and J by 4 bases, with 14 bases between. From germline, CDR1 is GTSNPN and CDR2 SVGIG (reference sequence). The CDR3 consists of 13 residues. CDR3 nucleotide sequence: TGTGCCTGGACGGGCGGGAAAGGATACGAGCAGTACTTC. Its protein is CAWTGGKGYEQYF. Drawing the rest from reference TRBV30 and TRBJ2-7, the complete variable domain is SQTIHQWPATLVQPVGSPLSLECTVEGTSNPNLYWYRQAAGRGLQLLFYSVGIGQISSEVPQNLSASRPQDRQFILSSKKLLLSDSGFYLCAWTGGKGYEQYFGPGTRLTVT.

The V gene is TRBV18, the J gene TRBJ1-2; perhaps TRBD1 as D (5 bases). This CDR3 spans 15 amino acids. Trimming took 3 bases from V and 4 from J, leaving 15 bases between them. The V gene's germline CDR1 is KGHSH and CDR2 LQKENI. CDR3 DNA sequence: TGTGCCAGCTCACCCGAGGGACCGAACGGCTATGGCTACACCTTC. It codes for CASSPEGPNGYGYTF.

This CDR3 is CASSLRDYINTQYF. DNA for the CDR3: TGCGCCAGCAGCCTAAGGGACTATATAAATACGCAGTATTTT. The rearrangement links TRBV5-1 to TRBJ2-3, with 7 bases matching TRBD2. This CDR3 comprises 14 residues. Unmatched junction bases numbered 9, after V lost 4 bases and J lost 7 bases. Per the germline V gene, CDR1 is SGHRS and CDR2 is YFSETQ.

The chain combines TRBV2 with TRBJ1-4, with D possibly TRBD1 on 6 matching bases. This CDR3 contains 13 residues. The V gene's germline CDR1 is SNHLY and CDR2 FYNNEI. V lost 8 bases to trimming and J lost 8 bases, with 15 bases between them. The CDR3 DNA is TGTGCCAGCCGGACAGACCCCAAGGAAAAACTGTTTTTT. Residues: CASRTDPKEKLFF.

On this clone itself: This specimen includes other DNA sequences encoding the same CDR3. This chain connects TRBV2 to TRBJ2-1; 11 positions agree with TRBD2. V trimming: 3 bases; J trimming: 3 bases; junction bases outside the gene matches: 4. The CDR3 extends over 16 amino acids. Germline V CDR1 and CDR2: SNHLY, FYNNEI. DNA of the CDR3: TGTGCCAGCAGTGACCCCGGGACTAGCGGCTACAATGAGCAGTTCTTC. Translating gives CASSDPGTSGYNEQFF.

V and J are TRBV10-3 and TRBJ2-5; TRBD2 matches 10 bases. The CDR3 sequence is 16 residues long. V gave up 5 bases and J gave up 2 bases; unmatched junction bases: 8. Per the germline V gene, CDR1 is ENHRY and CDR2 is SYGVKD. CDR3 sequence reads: CAISRKREGSQETQYF. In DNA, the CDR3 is TGTGCCATCAGTCGAAAGCGGGAGGGATCTCAAGAGACCCAGTACTTC.

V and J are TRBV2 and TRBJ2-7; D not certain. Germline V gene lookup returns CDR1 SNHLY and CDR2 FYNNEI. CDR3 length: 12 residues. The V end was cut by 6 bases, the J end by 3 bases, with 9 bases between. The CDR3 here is CASSEHSYEQYF. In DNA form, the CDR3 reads TGTGCCAGCAGCGAGCACAGCTACGAGCAGTACTTC.

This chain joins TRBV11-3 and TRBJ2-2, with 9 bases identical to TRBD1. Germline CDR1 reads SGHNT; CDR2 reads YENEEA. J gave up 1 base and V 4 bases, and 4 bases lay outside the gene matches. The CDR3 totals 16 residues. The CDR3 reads CASSSGTGMNTGELFF. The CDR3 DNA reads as TGTGCCAGCAGCTCGGGGACAGGGATGAACACCGGGGAGCTGTTTTTT.

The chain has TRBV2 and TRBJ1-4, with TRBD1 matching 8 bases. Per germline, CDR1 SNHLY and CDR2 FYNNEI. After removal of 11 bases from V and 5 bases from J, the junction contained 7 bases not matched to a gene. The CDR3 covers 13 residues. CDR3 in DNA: TGTGCCGCCTCGGGACAGGCAAATGAAAAACTGTTTTTT. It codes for CAASGQANEKLFF. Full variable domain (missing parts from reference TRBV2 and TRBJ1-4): EPEVTQTPSHQVTQMGQEVILRCVPISNHLYFYWYRQILGQKVEFLVSFYNNEISEKSEIFDDQFSVERPDGSNFTLKIRSTKLEDSAMYFCAASGQANEKLFFGSGTQLSVL.

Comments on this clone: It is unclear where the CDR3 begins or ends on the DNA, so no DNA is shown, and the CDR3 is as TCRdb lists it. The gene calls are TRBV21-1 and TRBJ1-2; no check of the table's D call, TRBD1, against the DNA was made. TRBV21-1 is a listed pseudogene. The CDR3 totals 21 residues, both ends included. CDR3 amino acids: CASSKAVGLGTKMRNLDGYTF.

CDR3 residues: CASSPLGASGGSYEQYF. The CDR3 DNA is TGTGCCAGTAGTCCCCTGGGGGCTAGCGGGGGCTCCTACGAGCAGTACTTC. This chain uses TRBV19 with TRBJ2-7; 10 nucleotides align to TRBD2. The CDR3 contains 17 residues. Germline values: CDR1 LNHDA, CDR2 SQIVND (reference sequence). Trimming took 5 bases from V and 0 from J; bases not matched to a gene: 10.

CDR3 region: CASSRGLAGVSGADTQYF. The CDR3 DNA sequence: TGTGCCAGCAGCCGGGGACTAGCGGGAGTCAGCGGGGCAGATACGCAGTATTTT. This sequence joins TRBV5-4 and TRBJ2-3; 14 bases are a match to TRBD2. After removal of 4 bases from V and 4 bases from J, the junction contained 11 bases not matched to a gene. Germline V gene data show CDR1 as SGHNT and CDR2 as YYREEE (reference sequence). The CDR3 has 18 amino acids.

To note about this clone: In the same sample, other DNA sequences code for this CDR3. CDR3 protein: CASSRSGFYEQYF. CDR3 coding DNA: TGTGCCAGCAGCCGTAGCGGGTTTTACGAGCAGTACTTC. This chain links TRBV7-2 with TRBJ2-7, with 7 bases lining up with TRBD2. CDR1 is SGHTA and CDR2 is FQGNSA in the germline V gene. Trimming took 5 bases from V and 4 from J; bases not matched to a gene: 5. The CDR3 is 13 residues long. Full variable domain (rest looked up from reference TRBV7-2 and TRBJ2-7): GAGVSQSPSNKVTEKGKDVELRCDPISGHTALYWYRQSLGQGLEFLIYFQGNSAPDKSGLPSDRFSAERTGGSVSTLTIQRTQQEDSAVYLCASSRSGFYEQYFGPGTRLTVT.

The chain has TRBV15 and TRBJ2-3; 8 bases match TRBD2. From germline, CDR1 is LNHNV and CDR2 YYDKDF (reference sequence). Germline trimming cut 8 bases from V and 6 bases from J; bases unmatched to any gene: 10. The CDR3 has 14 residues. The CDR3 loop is CATGRMSGGDTQYF. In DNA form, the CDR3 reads TGTGCCACCGGACGGATGAGCGGGGGTGATACGCAGTATTTT.

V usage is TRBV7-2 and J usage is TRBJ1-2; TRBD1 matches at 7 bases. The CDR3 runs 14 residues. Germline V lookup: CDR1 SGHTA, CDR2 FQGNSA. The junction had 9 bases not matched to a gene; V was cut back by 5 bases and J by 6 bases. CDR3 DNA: TGTGCCAGCAGCCAGGACAGGAATGGTAATGGCTACACCTTC. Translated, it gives CASSQDRNGNGYTF.

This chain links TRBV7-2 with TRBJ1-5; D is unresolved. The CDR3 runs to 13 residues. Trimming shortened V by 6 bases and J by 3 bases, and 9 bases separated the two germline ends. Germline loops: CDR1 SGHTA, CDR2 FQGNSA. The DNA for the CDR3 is TGTGCCAGCAGGCTACACCCCAATCAGCCCCAGCATTTT. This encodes CASRLHPNQPQHF.

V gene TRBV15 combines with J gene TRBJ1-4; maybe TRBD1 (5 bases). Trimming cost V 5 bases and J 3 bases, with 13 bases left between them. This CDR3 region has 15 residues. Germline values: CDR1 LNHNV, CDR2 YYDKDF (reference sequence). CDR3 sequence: CATSGMGRANEKLFF. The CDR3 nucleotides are TGTGCCACCAGCGGGATGGGCAGGGCTAATGAAAAACTGTTTTTT.

This CDR3 is CASSSPSSGRAKNEQYF. The CDR3 coding sequence is TGTGCCAGCAGCTCCCCCTCTAGCGGGAGGGCCAAAAACGAGCAGTACTTC. The rearrangement uses TRBV5-4 and TRBJ2-7; 12 bases are shared with TRBD2. The CDR3 has 17 residues. The V gene end was trimmed by 3 bases and the J gene end by 5 bases; junction bases not matched to a gene: 12. Germline loops: CDR1 SGHNT, CDR2 YYREEE (reference sequence).

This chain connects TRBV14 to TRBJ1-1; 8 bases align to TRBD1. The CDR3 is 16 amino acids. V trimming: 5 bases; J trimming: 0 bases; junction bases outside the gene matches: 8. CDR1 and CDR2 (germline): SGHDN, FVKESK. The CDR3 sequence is CASSTRQGAMNTEAFF. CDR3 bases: TGTGCCAGCAGCACCAGGCAGGGGGCGATGAACACTGAAGCTTTCTTT.

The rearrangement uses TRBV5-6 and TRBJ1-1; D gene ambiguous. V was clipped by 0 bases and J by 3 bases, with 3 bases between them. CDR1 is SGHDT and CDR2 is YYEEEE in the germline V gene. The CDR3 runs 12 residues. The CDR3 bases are TGTGCCAGCAGCTTGGGGTACACTGAAGCTTTCTTT. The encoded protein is CASSLGYTEAFF.

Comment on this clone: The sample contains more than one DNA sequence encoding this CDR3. The DNA of the CDR3 is TGTGCCAGCAGCCTTCGACAGGGCTACGAGCAGTACTTC. Translation gives CASSLRQGYEQYF. The chain couples TRBV28 to TRBJ2-7, with 7 bases fitting TRBD1. With 6 bases clipped from V and 3 bases from J, the junction kept 5 bases outside the gene matches. The CDR3 length is 13 residues. The germline V gene encodes CDR1 MDHEN and CDR2 SYDVKM.

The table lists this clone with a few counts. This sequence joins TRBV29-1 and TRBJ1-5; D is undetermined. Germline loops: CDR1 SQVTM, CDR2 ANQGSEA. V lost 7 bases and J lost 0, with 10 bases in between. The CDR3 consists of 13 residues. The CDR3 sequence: CSAAQDSNQPQHF. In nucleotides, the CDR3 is TGCAGCGCTGCCCAAGATAGCAATCAGCCCCAGCATTTT.

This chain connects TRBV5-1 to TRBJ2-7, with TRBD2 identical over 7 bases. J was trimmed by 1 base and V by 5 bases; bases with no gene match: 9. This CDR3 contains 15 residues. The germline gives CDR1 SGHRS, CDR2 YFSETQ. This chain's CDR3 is CASRISGAGSYEQYF. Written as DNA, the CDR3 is TGCGCCAGCAGGATAAGCGGGGCAGGTTCCTACGAGCAGTACTTC.

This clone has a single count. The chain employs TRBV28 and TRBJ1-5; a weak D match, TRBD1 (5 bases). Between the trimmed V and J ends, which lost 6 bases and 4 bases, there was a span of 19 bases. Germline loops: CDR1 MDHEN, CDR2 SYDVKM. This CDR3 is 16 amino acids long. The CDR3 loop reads CASSLRGLRGNQPQHF. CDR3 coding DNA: TGTGCCAGCAGCCTCCGGGGCCTTAGGGGTAATCAGCCCCAGCATTTT.

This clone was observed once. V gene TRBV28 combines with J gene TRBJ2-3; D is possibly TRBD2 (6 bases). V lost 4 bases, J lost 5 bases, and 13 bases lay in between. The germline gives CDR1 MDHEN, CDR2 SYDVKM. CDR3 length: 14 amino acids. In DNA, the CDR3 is TGTGCCAGCAGTTCCCGACTAGTATTAGATACGCAGTATTTT. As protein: CASSSRLVLDTQYF.

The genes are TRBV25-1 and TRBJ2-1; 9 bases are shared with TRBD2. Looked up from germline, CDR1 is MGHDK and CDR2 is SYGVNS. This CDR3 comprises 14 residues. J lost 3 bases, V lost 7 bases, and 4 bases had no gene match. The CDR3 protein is CASNPSGNYNEQFF. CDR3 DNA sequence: TGTGCCAGCAACCCTAGCGGGAACTACAATGAGCAGTTCTTC.